The 32 T cell receptor beta chains reported below all come from one sample, sequenced in a study of shared clonotypes between healthy human individuals. Profiled with immunoSEQ multiplex PCR; TCRdb holds only in-frame clones, not every one. The data hold 500,000 to 700,000 clones, with 85% to 95% observed a single time. The naive CD8 subset, CD45RO-negative cells positively selected for CCR7, excluded terminally differentiated effector memory CD45RA+ cells. Sequences were obtained from naive CD8+ T cells sorted from blood. These receptors all come from a woman aged 30 to 39 in good health.

The chain has TRBV7-9 and TRBJ1-2, with a tentative D call TRBD1 (5 bases). Trimming removed 4 bases at V and 2 bases at J, with 11 bases between. This CDR3 is 14 amino acids long. Germline values: CDR1 SEHNR, CDR2 FQNEAQ (reference sequence). DNA of the CDR3: TGTGCCAGCAGCTCCTCGACAGAGAACTATGGCTACACCTTC. It yields the protein CASSSSTENYGYTF.

The chain combines TRBV10-2 with TRBJ2-2; 12 nucleotides align to TRBD2. Losses at the gene ends were 2 bases for V and 5 bases for J; bases not matched to a gene: 6. There are 17 residues in the CDR3. Germline loops: CDR1 WSHSY, CDR2 SAAADI. The CDR3 region has the DNA TGCGCCAGCAGTGAGCCCCCTAGCGGGAGGGAGACCGGGGAGCTGTTTTTT. This sequence encodes CASSEPPSGRETGELFF.

The table lists this clone with a few counts. The CDR3 protein is CAWSVGHYYGYTF. The CDR3 DNA follows: TGTGCCTGGAGTGTAGGACACTACTATGGCTACACCTTC. The chain links TRBV30 to TRBJ1-2; D is perhaps TRBD1 (5 bases). This CDR3 has 13 amino acids. Germline-derived CDR1 and CDR2 are GTSNPN and SVGIG (reference sequence). Trimming took off 0 bases at V and 3 bases at J, with 8 bases between the two ends.

In the case of this clone: Within the sample, other DNA sequences also encode this same CDR3. This chain uses TRBV7-9 with TRBJ2-7; no definite D call. The CDR3 is 12 residues long. V was pared by 5 bases and J by 3 bases, with 8 bases between. Germline assignment: CDR1 SEHNR and CDR2 FQNEAQ (reference sequence). The CDR3 coding sequence is TGTGCCAGCAGCCCTTCGGGCTACGAGCAGTACTTC. Protein sequence: CASSPSGYEQYF.

The rearrangement uses TRBV19 and TRBJ2-7; D ambiguous. The germline CDR1 and CDR2 sequences are LNHDA and SQIVND (reference sequence). Trimming cost V 7 bases and J 0 bases, with 19 bases left between them. The CDR3 is made up of 16 amino acids. CDR3 DNA: TGTGCCAGTACCAAATCAGGTCGCACTCACTCCTACGAGCAGTACTTC. Protein: CASTKSGRTHSYEQYF.

CDR3 DNA sequence: TGTGCCAGCGAGTGGGGTCCCGAGCAGTACTTC. Protein: CASEWGPEQYF. The chain couples TRBV7-9 to TRBJ2-7; D not certain. Trimming took 8 bases from V and 6 from J, leaving 11 bases between them. CDR1 and CDR2 from the germline V gene are SEHNR and FQNEAQ (reference sequence). The CDR3 totals 11 residues.

The J gene is TRBJ2-2, the V gene TRBV27; TRBD2 matches at 10 bases. The germline V gene encodes CDR1 MNHEY and CDR2 SMNVEV (reference sequence). The CDR3 runs to 13 residues. CDR3: CGSGLAGAGELFF. As DNA, the CDR3 is TGTGGATCCGGGCTAGCGGGAGCCGGGGAGCTGTTTTTT.

The CDR3: CASSQEGLAAYEQYF. The CDR3, as DNA: TGCGCCAGCAGCCAAGAGGGACTAGCGGCCTACGAGCAGTACTTC. The rearrangement joins TRBV4-1 to TRBJ2-5, with 11 bases fitting TRBD2. The last part of the DNA fits TRBJ2-7 better; the J call may be wrong. Germline values: CDR1 MGHRA, CDR2 YSYEKL. The CDR3 loop spans 15 amino acids.

J is TRBJ2-7 and V is TRBV6-1; 7 bases map to TRBD2. The CDR3 extends over 17 amino acids. Per the germline V gene, CDR1 is MNHNS and CDR2 is SASEGT. V shed 2 bases, J shed 1 base, and the junction held 11 bases outside the gene matches. The DNA for the CDR3 is TGTGCCAGCAGTGAAATTCTCTGGCGGGAGTTGTCCTACGAGCAGTACTTC. Protein: CASSEILWRELSYEQYF.

V usage is TRBV10-2 and J usage is TRBJ2-1; D call uncertain. Trimming left V 7 bases short and J 8 bases short, with 12 bases between. The CDR3 is 12 amino acids. Germline CDR1 WSHSY, CDR2 SAAADI. The CDR3 reads CASTELGYEQFF. CDR3 coding DNA: TGCGCCAGCACCGAGCTTGGTTATGAGCAGTTCTTC.

The chain carries TRBV5-6 and TRBJ2-5; D is unresolved. This CDR3 contains 13 residues. The V and J ends lost 0 bases and 1 base respectively, with 4 bases between them. Germline CDR1 and CDR2: SGHDT and YYEEEE. The CDR3 is CASSLASQETQYF. DNA of the CDR3: TGTGCCAGCAGCTTGGCTAGCCAAGAGACCCAGTACTTC.

The chain has TRBV4-1 and TRBJ2-1, with D tentatively TRBD2 (5 bases). Germline V gene sequence: CDR1 MGHRA, CDR2 YSYEKL. The V and J ends lost 4 bases and 8 bases respectively, with 18 bases between them. CDR3 length equals 15 residues. CDR3 sequence (DNA): TGCGCCAGCAGCCCCCCCGGGGTAACGTGGGATGAGCAGTTCTTC. Encoded protein: CASSPPGVTWDEQFF.

This chain links TRBV19 with TRBJ2-5, with 14 nucleotides matching TRBD2. The V and J ends lost 4 bases and 3 bases, in that order; junction bases with no gene match: 4. CDR1 and CDR2 from the germline V gene are LNHDA and SQIVND (reference sequence). The length of the CDR3 is 16 residues. The CDR3 nucleotides read TGTGCCAGTAGTACGACTAGCGGGAGGGTTAAAGAGACCCAGTACTTC. Encoded protein: CASSTTSGRVKETQYF.

J is TRBJ2-7 and V is TRBV13, with 8 bases fitting TRBD1. The germline V gene encodes CDR1 PRHDT and CDR2 FYEKMQ (reference sequence). This CDR3 has 14 residues. V gave up 1 base and J gave up 6 bases; unmatched junction bases: 5. The CDR3 here is CASSLEGQVGEQYF. Here the CDR3 DNA reads TGTGCCAGCAGCTTAGAGGGACAGGTTGGCGAGCAGTACTTC.

This clone has more than one count but fewer than ten. The chain couples TRBV9 to TRBJ2-7, with 9 bases fitting TRBD1. Germline CDR1 reads SGDLS; CDR2 reads YYNGEE. J lost 1 base, V lost 3 bases, and 8 bases had no gene match. The CDR3 is made up of 16 amino acids. The CDR3 region has the DNA TGTGCCAGCAGCGGAGGACCGGGACAGGGTTCCTACGAGCAGTACTTC. Its protein is CASSGGPGQGSYEQYF.

The chain employs TRBV5-4 and TRBJ2-7; 11 nucleotides line up with TRBD1. Germline loops: CDR1 SGHNT, CDR2 YYREEE (reference sequence). The CDR3 has 15 amino acids. The trim removed 4 bases at V and 3 bases at J, leaving 6 bases unmatched. The CDR3 protein is CASSNRGTGGYEQYF. The CDR3 region has the DNA TGTGCCAGCAGCAACCGGGGGACAGGGGGCTACGAGCAGTACTTC.

The chain recombines TRBV11-3 with TRBJ2-7; D gene uncertain. The CDR3 is made up of 16 amino acids. Deletions cut 5 bases from V and 1 base from J, with 18 bases between. Germline V CDR1 and CDR2: SGHNT, YENEEA. The CDR3 bases are TGTGCCAGCAGCCCCTTCAAGGGTGGGGATTCCTACGAGCAGTACTTC. Its translation is CASSPFKGGDSYEQYF.

This sequence joins TRBV13 and TRBJ2-7; TRBD2 matches 7 bases. The CDR3 has 17 residues. Unmatched junction bases numbered 11, after V lost 3 bases and J lost 0 bases. Germline V gene data show CDR1 as PRHDT and CDR2 as FYEKMQ (reference sequence). The CDR3 DNA sequence: TGTGCCAGCAGCTTCTCTTCGGCTAGCGGCAGCTCCTACGAGCAGTACTTC. Translation gives CASSFSSASGSSYEQYF. Using reference TRBV13 and TRBJ2-7 for the parts outside the CDR3, the full variable domain is AAGVIQSPRHLIKEKRETATLKCYPIPRHDTVYWYQQGPGQDPQFLISFYEKMQSDKGSIPDRFSAQQFSDYHSELNMSSLELGDSALYFCASSFSSASGSSYEQYFGPGTRLTVT.

The chain is built from TRBV28 and TRBJ2-7, with D maybe TRBD2 (5 bases). CDR3 size: 11 residues. The germline V gene has CDR1 MDHEN and CDR2 SYDVKM. The V end was cut by 7 bases, the J end by 3 bases, with 7 bases between. This CDR3 reads CASNEGYEQYF. The DNA of the CDR3 is TGTGCCAGCAATGAGGGCTACGAGCAGTACTTC.

The rearrangement uses TRBV7-2 and TRBJ2-7, with D unclear. Germline values: CDR1 SGHTA, CDR2 FQGNSA. The CDR3 totals 16 residues. V was clipped by 1 base and J by 2 bases, with 15 bases between them. The CDR3 DNA follows: TGTGCCAGCAGCTTAGATGTGGGATCGGAGACCTACGAGCAGTACTTC. This encodes CASSLDVGSETYEQYF.

The chain links TRBV25-1 to TRBJ2-7, with D unclear. The CDR3 spans 11 residues. The germline CDR1 and CDR2 sequences are MGHDK and SYGVNS. Trimming removed 10 bases from V and 4 bases from J, with 11 bases in between. CDR3 sequence reads: CATQDLYEQYF. The CDR3 bases are TGTGCCACCCAGGACCTTTACGAGCAGTACTTC.

The chain combines TRBV2 with TRBJ2-5; 9 bases agree with TRBD1. Germline CDR1 is SNHLY and CDR2 is FYNNEI. The CDR3 consists of 16 residues. V was pared by 6 bases and J by 5 bases, with 13 bases of the junction left unmatched. CDR3 sequence reads: CASRATGTGYVETQYF. CDR3 DNA: TGTGCCAGCAGGGCGACCGGGACAGGGTATGTTGAGACCCAGTACTTC.

The gene calls are TRBV28 and TRBJ1-1, with D hard to call. The germline V gene encodes CDR1 MDHEN and CDR2 SYDVKM. The CDR3 has 12 amino acids. Trimming cost V 6 bases and J 5 bases, with 10 bases left between them. The CDR3 reads CASSPISTEAFF. CDR3 DNA: TGTGCCAGCAGCCCCATTTCGACTGAAGCTTTCTTT.

The chain recombines TRBV4-1 with TRBJ1-1; TRBD1 is a possible D gene (5 bases). The germline V gene has CDR1 MGHRA and CDR2 YSYEKL. The CDR3 sequence is 15 residues long. V dropped 5 bases and J dropped 5 bases, with 18 bases sitting between them. CDR3: CASSARGGLSTEAFF. Here the CDR3 DNA reads TGCGCCAGCAGCGCAAGGGGAGGATTGAGTACTGAAGCTTTCTTT.

The chain couples TRBV9 to TRBJ2-7; D unclear. The CDR3 has 12 amino acids. V shed 3 bases and J shed 2 bases, with 6 bases lying between them. Looked up from germline, CDR1 is SGDLS and CDR2 is YYNGEE. The CDR3 DNA reads as TGTGCCAGCAGCGCCTCTGCCTACGAGCAGTACTTC. Protein product: CASSASAYEQYF.

The chain links TRBV19 to TRBJ1-1; 7 bases agree with TRBD1. J was trimmed by 4 bases and V by 3 bases; bases with no gene match: 14. CDR1 and CDR2 from the germline V gene are LNHDA and SQIVND (reference sequence). The CDR3 sequence is 17 residues long. The CDR3 sequence is CASSIPRDSNLRTEAFF. CDR3 nucleotide sequence: TGTGCCAGTAGTATTCCCCGGGACAGTAACCTTCGCACTGAAGCTTTCTTT.

This chain links TRBV7-6 with TRBJ2-3; D not certain. Deletions cut 1 base from V and 4 bases from J, with 12 bases between. The CDR3 runs 15 residues. Germline V CDR1 and CDR2: SGHVS, FNYEAQ. The CDR3 protein is CASSLDSLVADTQYF. Here the CDR3 DNA reads TGTGCCAGCAGCTTAGACAGTCTGGTGGCAGATACGCAGTATTTT.

This clone has a single count. The V and J genes are TRBV15 and TRBJ2-7; TRBD2 matches 11 bases. V lost 1 base, J lost 6 bases, and 5 bases stayed unmatched. This CDR3 region has 15 residues. The V gene's germline CDR1 is LNHNV and CDR2 YYDKDF (reference sequence). The CDR3 nucleotides are TGTGCCACCAGCAGAGTCTCCCTAGCGGGAGGCGAGCAGTACTTC. Amino acids: CATSRVSLAGGEQYF.

For this clone: The sample has other DNA sequences that encode this CDR3 too. This chain uses TRBV2 with TRBJ2-7, with D possibly being TRBD1 (5 bases). V lost 4 bases and J lost 1, with 8 bases in between. Looked up from germline, CDR1 is SNHLY and CDR2 is FYNNEI. This CDR3 spans 13 amino acids. CDR3 amino acids: CASSGDSSYEQYF. The CDR3 nucleotides are TGTGCCAGCAGTGGTGACAGTTCCTACGAGCAGTACTTC.

V and J are TRBV2 and TRBJ2-7; TRBD2 aligns across 11 bases. CDR3 length: 16 amino acids. V dropped 6 bases and J dropped 4; count of bases not matched to a gene: 11. CDR1 SNHLY and CDR2 FYNNEI come from the germline V gene. CDR3 DNA sequence: TGTGCCAGCAGAAGTGTTCTACTAGCGGGAGTATACGAGCAGTACTTC. Translation gives CASRSVLLAGVYEQYF.

The chain employs TRBV11-2 and TRBJ2-3; 10 bases line up with TRBD2. Per germline, CDR1 SGHAT and CDR2 FQNNGV. Trimming at V came to 2 bases and at J to 3 bases, leaving 5 bases not matched to a gene. This CDR3 contains 16 residues. CDR3 nucleotides: TGTGCCAGCAGCTTACCAGCGGGAGGGCCGACAGATACGCAGTATTTT. It yields the protein CASSLPAGGPTDTQYF.

Regarding this clone: A junction boundary mismatches the germline segment, possibly from a read error. The gene calls are TRBV2 and TRBJ2-2; TRBD1 matches at 7 bases. The germline V gene has CDR1 SNHLY and CDR2 FYNNEI. This CDR3 region has 15 residues. CDR3 DNA: TGTGCCAGCAGAGAAGGCAGGGGGAGCACCGGGGAGCTGTTTTTT. It yields the protein CASREGRGSTGELFF.